This is a list of T cell receptor beta chains from one sample in a study of cytomegalovirus exposure and HLA in healthy donors. The table came from immunoSEQ multiplex PCR; TCRdb's copy has only in-frame clones and leaves some out. The sample's table shows some 130,000 clones. The specimen sequenced was PBMCs. The origin of the receptors is a woman aged 40 to 55 in good health and CMV-seronegative. The CDR3 runs from the conserved cysteine through the conserved F or W.

V gene: TRBV5-4; CDR3 protein: CASSIGQAQETQYF
V gene: TRBV6-4; CDR3 protein: CASSRYPGGCTDTQYF
V gene: TRBV5-1; CDR3 protein: CASSRGQGNSGNTIYF
V gene: TRBV18; CDR3 protein: CASSQPGQGFLKTQYF
V gene: TRBV9; CDR3 protein: CASSLVVGPDTEAFF
V gene: TRBV2; CDR3 protein: CASSGRGGGIAGELFF
V gene: TRBV5-1; CDR3 protein: CASSLANAIPETQYF
V gene: TRBV25-1; CDR3 protein: CASSETALRGGYGYTF
V gene: TRBV19; CDR3 protein: CASSIDVGLRGDTQYF
V gene: TRBV5-1; CDR3 protein: CASEGGMGGETQYF
V gene: TRBV5-1; CDR3 protein: CASRSGAGRAYEQYF
V gene: TRBV5-1; CDR3 protein: CASSLRHSGELFF
V gene: TRBV5-1; CDR3 protein: CASSLTGVTEAFF
V gene: TRBV5-8; CDR3 protein: CASSLRDSNYGYTF
V gene: TRBV6-5; CDR3 protein: CASSWRGAADTQYF
V gene: TRBV11-3; CDR3 protein: CASSLRGDHEQYF
V gene: TRBV7-3; CDR3 protein: CASSSTSLGTGELFF
V gene: TRBV5-4; CDR3 protein: CASSHVGTEDGNTIYF
V gene: TRBV25-1; CDR3 protein: CASSEWGGRNTEAFF
V gene: TRBV7-6; CDR3 protein: CASSLAGLSTDTQYF